The 29 T cell receptor beta chains below come from one sample, sequenced in a study of patients and donors after allogeneic stem cell transplantation (dated by TCRdb to 2018 to 2021). The library came from RT-PCR. Sequencing used a NextSeq 550. The raw public reads went through TCRdb reprocessing: fastp at Q25, MiXCR clone calling, in-frame beta chains kept. Entries are consolidated by CDR3 protein sequence, retaining the most common genes and DNA. Counted in this sample were roughly 960,000 distinct CDR3 sequences; roughly 18% of them appeared once. The top ten constitute under 6.5% of the sample. Sequences were obtained from blood, either unsorted or a sorted T cell fraction (not recorded which). Receptors originate from a human donor who was either an allogeneic HSCT recipient or a stem cell or donor lymphocyte infusion donor (not recorded which). It is not recorded whose cells these are; they may come from a transplant donor.

The chain uses TRBV9 and TRBJ2-1; 10 positions agree with TRBD2. Trimming took 5 bases from V and 3 from J; bases not matched to a gene: 5. Germline V gene sequence: CDR1 SGDLS, CDR2 YYNGEE. This CDR3 contains 15 residues. The CDR3 nucleotides are TGTGCCAGCAGTTACACTAGCGGGGACTACAATGAGCAGTTCTTC. Amino acid sequence: CASSYTSGDYNEQFF.

The chain couples TRBV15 to TRBJ2-7, with TRBD2 identical over 7 bases. The CDR3 is made up of 15 amino acids. Germline-derived CDR1 and CDR2 are LNHNV and YYDKDF (reference sequence). V shed 2 bases and J 0 bases; nucleotides not matched to a gene: 4. CDR3 loop: CATSRLAENSYEQYF. CDR3 coding DNA: TGTGCCACCAGCAGACTAGCGGAAAACTCCTACGAGCAGTACTTC.

J is TRBJ1-2 and V is TRBV7-9, with D unresolved. CDR1 is SEHNR, CDR2 FQNEAQ, per germline (reference sequence). This CDR3 comprises 12 residues. Trimming left V 2 bases short and J 6 bases short, with 7 bases between. Here the CDR3 reads CASSLFTDGYTF. The DNA of the CDR3 is TGTGCCAGCAGCTTATTTACGGATGGCTACACCTTC.

This sequence joins TRBV20-1 and TRBJ2-5, with 14 bases aligning to TRBD2. V gave up 6 bases and J gave up 4 bases; unmatched junction bases: 7. This CDR3 spans 15 amino acids. Looked up from germline, CDR1 is DFQATT and CDR2 is SNEGSKA (reference sequence). CDR3 amino acids: CSALPGTSGRETQYF. CDR3 nucleotide sequence: TGCAGTGCCCTACCCGGGACTAGCGGGAGAGAGACCCAGTACTTC.

V is TRBV12-3 or TRBV12-4 and J is TRBJ2-1; 9 positions agree with TRBD2. J gave up 6 bases and V 0 bases, and 3 bases lay outside the gene matches. This CDR3 is built from 15 residues. The CDR3 DNA reads as TGTGCCAGCAGTTTAGCCCTAGCGGGACCCAATGAGCAGTTCTTC. Its translation: CASSLALAGPNEQFF.

The chain recombines TRBV18 with TRBJ2-1; D unresolved. V was pared by 3 bases and J by 2 bases, with 14 bases between. The V gene's germline CDR1 is KGHSH and CDR2 LQKENI. CDR3 length: 16 residues. CDR3 DNA: TGTGCCAGCTCACCTCGGAAAGGGCGAACCTACAATGAGCAGTTCTTC. Its protein is CASSPRKGRTYNEQFF. The complete variable domain, with remaining parts taken from reference TRBV18 and TRBJ2-1, reads NAGVMQNPRHLVRRRGQEARLRCSPMKGHSHVYWYRQLPEEGLKFMVYLQKENIIDESGMPKERFSAEFPKEGPSILRIQQVVRGDSAAYFCASSPRKGRTYNEQFFGPGTRLTVL.

The chain employs TRBV7-2 and TRBJ2-7; D is possibly TRBD2 (5 bases). The CDR3 consists of 17 residues. The germline gives CDR1 SGHTA, CDR2 FQGNSA. V was cut by 8 bases and J by 2 bases, with 25 bases left in between. Written as DNA, the CDR3 is TGTGCCAGCGTACCCCCGGGATCACTTTCCTCCCCCTACGAGCAGTACTTC. Translation: CASVPPGSLSSPYEQYF.

This clonotype was counted only a few times. CDR3 in DNA: TGTGCCATCAGTAAGGGGACTAGCGGACTCTACGAGCAGTACTTC. Protein sequence: CAISKGTSGLYEQYF. The chain recombines TRBV10-3 with TRBJ2-7, with 11 bases aligning to TRBD2. From germline, CDR1 is ENHRY and CDR2 SYGVKD. The J segment lost 3 bases and the V segment lost 5 bases, leaving 6 bases of the junction unmatched. The CDR3 loop spans 15 amino acids.

Many counts were recorded for this clonotype. This rearrangement joins TRBV5-1 to TRBJ2-1; D not certain. Germline CDR1 and CDR2: SGHRS and YFSETQ. V was pared by 4 bases and J by 9 bases, with 23 bases between. There are 16 residues in the CDR3. CDR3 DNA: TGCGCCAGCAGCCTCCCCGGGCGTGAGTTCTCGACTGAGCAGTTCTTC. Its translation is CASSLPGREFSTEQFF.

This clonotype was found a few times. CDR3 protein: CSVAAGVGYEQFF. CDR3 DNA: TGCAGCGTCGCCGCAGGGGTAGGGTATGAGCAGTTCTTC. The chain uses TRBV29-1 and TRBJ2-1, with D possibly matching TRBD1 (6 bases). Per germline, CDR1 SQVTM and CDR2 ANQGSEA. The CDR3 sequence is 13 residues long. The V and J ends lost 6 bases and 8 bases respectively, with 17 bases between them.

This clonotype has only a few counts. This chain connects TRBV5-1 to TRBJ2-7; TRBD1 is a possible D gene (6 bases). The CDR3 loop spans 16 amino acids. The ends were cut back, 0 bases at V and 4 bases at J, with 17 bases in the middle. Germline V gene lookup returns CDR1 SGHRS and CDR2 YFSETQ. CDR3 nucleotide sequence: TGCGCCAGCAGCTTGGCCCAGGGGCAGGGTCGGTACGAGCAGTACTTC. It specifies CASSLAQGQGRYEQYF. The complete variable domain, with remaining parts taken from reference TRBV5-1 and TRBJ2-7, reads KAGVTQTPRYLIKTRGQQVTLSCSPISGHRSVSWYQQTPGQGLQFLFEYFSETQRNKGNFPGRFSGRQFSNSRSEMNVSTLELGDSALYLCASSLAQGQGRYEQYFGPGTRLTVT.

This chain joins TRBV20-1 and TRBJ2-3, with D uncertain. The CDR3 extends over 11 amino acids. The germline gives CDR1 DFQATT, CDR2 SNEGSKA (reference sequence). V was shortened by 6 bases and J by 5 bases, with 9 bases between the two germline ends. CDR3 coding DNA: TGCAGTGCCAACCCTGGAGATACGCAGTATTTT. Its protein product is CSANPGDTQYF.

This clonotype came up a few times. V is TRBV15 and J is TRBJ2-2, with D perhaps given as TRBD1 or TRBD2 (5 bases each). Between the trimmed V and J ends, which lost 5 bases and 0 bases, there was a span of 10 bases. This CDR3 spans 15 amino acids. Germline V gene sequence: CDR1 LNHNV, CDR2 YYDKDF (reference sequence). In nucleotides, the CDR3 is TGTGCCACCAGCCCGGGACGGCCGAACACCGGGGAGCTGTTTTTT. Encoded protein: CATSPGRPNTGELFF.

The chain joins TRBV7-9 to TRBJ1-2; D uncertain. Trimming took 5 bases from V and 0 from J, leaving 13 bases between them. This CDR3 region has 15 residues. Germline V gene data show CDR1 as SEHNR and CDR2 as FQNEAQ (reference sequence). The CDR3 bases are TGTGCCAGCAGCCCACGGACGGAGCCTAACTATGGCTACACCTTC. It yields the protein CASSPRTEPNYGYTF.

The chain combines TRBV20-1 with TRBJ1-6; 7 positions match TRBD1. Unmatched junction bases numbered 4, after V lost 2 bases and J lost 3 bases. This CDR3 is built from 15 residues. The germline V gene encodes CDR1 DFQATT and CDR2 SNEGSKA (reference sequence). Written as DNA, the CDR3 is TGCAGTGCTAGACTTGGGACAGTCTATAATTCACCCCTCCACTTT. Protein: CSARLGTVYNSPLHF.

The chain is built from TRBV7-2 and TRBJ2-7; no clear D. V lost 2 bases to trimming and J lost 2 bases, with 13 bases between them. The germline V gene encodes CDR1 SGHTA and CDR2 FQGNSA. This CDR3 is built from 15 residues. The CDR3 coding sequence is TGTGCCAGCAGCTTAACCCCTCTGGCTCCCTACGAGCAGTACTTC. Protein: CASSLTPLAPYEQYF. Full variable domain (outside the CDR3, taken from reference TRBV7-2 and TRBJ2-7): GAGVSQSPSNKVTEKGKDVELRCDPISGHTALYWYRQSLGQGLEFLIYFQGNSAPDKSGLPSDRFSAERTGGSVSTLTIQRTQQEDSAVYLCASSLTPLAPYEQYFGPGTRLTVT.

This clonotype showed up just a few times. The V call is TRBV7-8, the J call TRBJ2-7, with D possibly TRBD1 on 5 matching bases. The ends were cut back, 5 bases at V and 2 bases at J, with 10 bases in the middle. From germline, CDR1 is SGHVS and CDR2 FQNEAQ. The CDR3 is 13 residues long. The CDR3: CASSPQTAYEQYF. CDR3 nucleotides: TGTGCCAGCAGCCCCCAGACAGCCTACGAGCAGTACTTC. The full variable domain, its missing parts supplied by reference TRBV7-8 and TRBJ2-7, is GAGVSQSPRYKVAKRGQDVALRCDPISGHVSLFWYQQALGQGPEFLTYFQNEAQLDKSGLPSDRFFAERPEGSVSTLKIQRTQQEDSAVYLCASSPQTAYEQYFGPGTRLTVT.

This clonotype was detected only a few times. The rearrangement joins TRBV10-3 to TRBJ2-7; 7 positions agree with TRBD2. Trimming took 4 bases from V and 5 from J; bases not matched to a gene: 11. The CDR3 loop spans 15 amino acids. Germline values: CDR1 ENHRY, CDR2 SYGVKD. The CDR3 spells CAISGLGGKGNEQYF. The CDR3 nucleotides read TGTGCCATCAGTGGCTTGGGAGGGAAGGGGAACGAGCAGTACTTC.

This clonotype was counted a few times. V gene TRBV5-1 combines with J gene TRBJ1-2; 9 nucleotides line up with TRBD1. The CDR3 length is 18 residues. The germline CDR1 and CDR2 sequences are SGHRS and YFSETQ. Trimming removed 0 bases from V and 0 bases from J; junction bases left unmatched: 9. CDR3 sequence (DNA): TGCGCCAGCAGCTTGGAGAGCGGGACAGGGCCTGCTAACTATGGCTACACCTTC. Amino acids: CASSLESGTGPANYGYTF.

The V and J genes are TRBV5-1 and TRBJ2-2; 7 bases are shared with TRBD1. Germline-derived CDR1 and CDR2 are SGHRS and YFSETQ. The CDR3 totals 16 residues. J was trimmed by 5 bases and V by 0 bases; bases with no gene match: 7. CDR3: CASSLGQGVPTGELFF. For the CDR3, the DNA is TGCGCCAGCAGCTTGGGACAGGGAGTGCCTACCGGGGAGCTGTTTTTT.

This clonotype was picked up a small number of times. CDR3: CASSVDGLADTYEQYF. The CDR3 DNA is TGTGCCAGCAGCGTAGATGGACTAGCGGACACCTACGAGCAGTACTTC. The chain is built from TRBV9 and TRBJ2-7, with 10 nucleotides matching TRBD2. The trim removed 0 bases at V and 2 bases at J, leaving 5 bases unmatched. This CDR3 has 16 residues. Germline-derived CDR1 and CDR2 are SGDLS and YYNGEE.

V usage is TRBV7-2 and J usage is TRBJ1-1; 12 bases fit TRBD1. The germline V gene encodes CDR1 SGHTA and CDR2 FQGNSA. Unmatched junction bases numbered 4, after V lost 2 bases and J lost 6 bases. This CDR3 is 15 amino acids long. CDR3 DNA: TGTGCCAGCAGCTTAACATGGGACAGGGGGCCTGAAGCTTTCTTT. The encoded protein is CASSLTWDRGPEAFF.

This clonotype was picked up a small number of times. The genes are TRBV7-9 and TRBJ1-6; D remains unclear. The CDR3 runs to 17 residues. V gave up 1 base and J gave up 5 bases, with 15 bases separating them. The germline V gene has CDR1 SEHNR and CDR2 FQNEAQ (reference sequence). This chain's CDR3 is CASSLEGPDWNNSPLHF. Here the CDR3 DNA reads TGTGCCAGCAGCTTAGAGGGTCCGGACTGGAATAATTCACCCCTCCACTTT. Complete variable domain (other parts from reference TRBV7-9 and TRBJ1-6): DTGVSQNPRHKITKRGQNVTFRCDPISEHNRLYWYRQTLGQGPEFLTYFQNEAQLEKSRLLSDRFSAERPKGSFSTLEIQRTEQGDSAMYLCASSLEGPDWNNSPLHFGNGTRLTVT.

This chain uses TRBV10-3 with TRBJ2-7, with D unclear. CDR3 length equals 14 residues. Germline CDR1 and CDR2: ENHRY and SYGVKD. The ends were cut back, 8 bases at V and 0 bases at J, with 14 bases in the middle. The DNA for the CDR3 is TGTGCCATCCGCACCCAGCGAGGCTCCTACGAGCAGTACTTC. It yields the protein CAIRTQRGSYEQYF.

For this clonotype: This clone may be a read error of a much larger clone one base away. This chain links TRBV15 with TRBJ2-7, with 8 bases fitting TRBD1. The germline V gene has CDR1 LNHNV and CDR2 YYDKDF (reference sequence). CDR3 length equals 15 residues. The CDR3 sequence is CATGRDYQGAYEQYF. In nucleotides, the CDR3 is TGTGCCACCGGCAGAGATTACCAGGGGGCGTACGAGCAGTACTTC.

The table lists this clonotype with a few counts. This chain uses TRBV6-2 or TRBV6-3 with TRBJ2-7, with 7 bases aligning to TRBD1. CDR3 size: 15 residues. With V trimmed by 4 bases and J by 7 bases, 13 bases remained unmatched. Germline CDR1 reads MNHEY; CDR2 reads SVGEGT. For the CDR3, the DNA is TGTGCCAGCAGTTTTCGGACAGGCGTCGGCGAAGAGCAGTACTTC. This codes for CASSFRTGVGEEQYF.

The sample holds many counts of this clonotype. CDR3 bases: TGCGCCAGCAGCGATGGCCCAAAGCAGGGAACTGAAGCTTTCTTT. Its translation: CASSDGPKQGTEAFF. The chain uses TRBV5-1 and TRBJ1-1; possibly TRBD1 for D (5 bases). V lost 4 bases and J lost 5, with 18 bases in between. Germline V CDR1 and CDR2: SGHRS, YFSETQ. The CDR3 consists of 15 residues.

The chain links TRBV7-2 to TRBJ2-7; D possibly corresponds to TRBD2 (7 bases). V lost 2 bases, J lost 1 base, and 15 bases lay in between. This CDR3 is built from 16 residues. The germline V gene encodes CDR1 SGHTA and CDR2 FQGNSA. CDR3 sequence: CASSLLGGAISYEQYF. The CDR3 DNA follows: TGTGCCAGCAGCTTATTGGGGGGGGCTATATCCTACGAGCAGTACTTC.

The genes are TRBV20-1 and TRBJ2-7; TRBD2 agrees at 7 bases. The CDR3 length is 15 residues. The V gene end was trimmed by 3 bases and the J gene end by 4 bases; junction bases not matched to a gene: 12. Germline CDR1 is DFQATT and CDR2 is SNEGSKA (reference sequence). CDR3 DNA: TGCAGTGCTAGGGGGCGGCGGGGGAACTATTACGAGCAGTACTTC. This encodes CSARGRRGNYYEQYF.